The T cell receptor beta chain described here comes from a study of regulatory T cells in long-lasting Graves disease. Arm-PCR of CDR3 regions and iRepertoire HTBI primers were the basis on which TCR beta libraries were built. TCRdb processed the multiplex PCR reads anew with MiXCR; each CDR3 protein has one entry. This sample yields 700,000 or so distinct CDR3 sequences, of which 25% to 35% are seen a single time; under 50% belongs to the top ten. This clonotype was seen at least ten times. Stated time point: persistent/refractory GD, antithyroid drugs over 5 years with positive TRAb. From PBMCs, RNA was extracted and then used to make the TCR library. Germline-derived CDR1 and CDR2 are MDHEN and SYDVKM. The CDR3 length is 13 residues. V was clipped by 5 bases and J by 8 bases; unmatched bases: 7.

The source was peripheral blood mononuclear cells (PBMCs), collected when the disease was refractory, from a patient treated with antithyroid drugs. The genes are TRBV28 and TRBJ1-2; TRBD1 aligns across 8 bases. The TCR sequence derives from a female donor with Graves disease. The CDR3 coding sequence is TGTGCCAGCAGTATACGGACAGGGAGAGGCTACACCTTC. Translated, it gives CASSIRTGRGYTF.